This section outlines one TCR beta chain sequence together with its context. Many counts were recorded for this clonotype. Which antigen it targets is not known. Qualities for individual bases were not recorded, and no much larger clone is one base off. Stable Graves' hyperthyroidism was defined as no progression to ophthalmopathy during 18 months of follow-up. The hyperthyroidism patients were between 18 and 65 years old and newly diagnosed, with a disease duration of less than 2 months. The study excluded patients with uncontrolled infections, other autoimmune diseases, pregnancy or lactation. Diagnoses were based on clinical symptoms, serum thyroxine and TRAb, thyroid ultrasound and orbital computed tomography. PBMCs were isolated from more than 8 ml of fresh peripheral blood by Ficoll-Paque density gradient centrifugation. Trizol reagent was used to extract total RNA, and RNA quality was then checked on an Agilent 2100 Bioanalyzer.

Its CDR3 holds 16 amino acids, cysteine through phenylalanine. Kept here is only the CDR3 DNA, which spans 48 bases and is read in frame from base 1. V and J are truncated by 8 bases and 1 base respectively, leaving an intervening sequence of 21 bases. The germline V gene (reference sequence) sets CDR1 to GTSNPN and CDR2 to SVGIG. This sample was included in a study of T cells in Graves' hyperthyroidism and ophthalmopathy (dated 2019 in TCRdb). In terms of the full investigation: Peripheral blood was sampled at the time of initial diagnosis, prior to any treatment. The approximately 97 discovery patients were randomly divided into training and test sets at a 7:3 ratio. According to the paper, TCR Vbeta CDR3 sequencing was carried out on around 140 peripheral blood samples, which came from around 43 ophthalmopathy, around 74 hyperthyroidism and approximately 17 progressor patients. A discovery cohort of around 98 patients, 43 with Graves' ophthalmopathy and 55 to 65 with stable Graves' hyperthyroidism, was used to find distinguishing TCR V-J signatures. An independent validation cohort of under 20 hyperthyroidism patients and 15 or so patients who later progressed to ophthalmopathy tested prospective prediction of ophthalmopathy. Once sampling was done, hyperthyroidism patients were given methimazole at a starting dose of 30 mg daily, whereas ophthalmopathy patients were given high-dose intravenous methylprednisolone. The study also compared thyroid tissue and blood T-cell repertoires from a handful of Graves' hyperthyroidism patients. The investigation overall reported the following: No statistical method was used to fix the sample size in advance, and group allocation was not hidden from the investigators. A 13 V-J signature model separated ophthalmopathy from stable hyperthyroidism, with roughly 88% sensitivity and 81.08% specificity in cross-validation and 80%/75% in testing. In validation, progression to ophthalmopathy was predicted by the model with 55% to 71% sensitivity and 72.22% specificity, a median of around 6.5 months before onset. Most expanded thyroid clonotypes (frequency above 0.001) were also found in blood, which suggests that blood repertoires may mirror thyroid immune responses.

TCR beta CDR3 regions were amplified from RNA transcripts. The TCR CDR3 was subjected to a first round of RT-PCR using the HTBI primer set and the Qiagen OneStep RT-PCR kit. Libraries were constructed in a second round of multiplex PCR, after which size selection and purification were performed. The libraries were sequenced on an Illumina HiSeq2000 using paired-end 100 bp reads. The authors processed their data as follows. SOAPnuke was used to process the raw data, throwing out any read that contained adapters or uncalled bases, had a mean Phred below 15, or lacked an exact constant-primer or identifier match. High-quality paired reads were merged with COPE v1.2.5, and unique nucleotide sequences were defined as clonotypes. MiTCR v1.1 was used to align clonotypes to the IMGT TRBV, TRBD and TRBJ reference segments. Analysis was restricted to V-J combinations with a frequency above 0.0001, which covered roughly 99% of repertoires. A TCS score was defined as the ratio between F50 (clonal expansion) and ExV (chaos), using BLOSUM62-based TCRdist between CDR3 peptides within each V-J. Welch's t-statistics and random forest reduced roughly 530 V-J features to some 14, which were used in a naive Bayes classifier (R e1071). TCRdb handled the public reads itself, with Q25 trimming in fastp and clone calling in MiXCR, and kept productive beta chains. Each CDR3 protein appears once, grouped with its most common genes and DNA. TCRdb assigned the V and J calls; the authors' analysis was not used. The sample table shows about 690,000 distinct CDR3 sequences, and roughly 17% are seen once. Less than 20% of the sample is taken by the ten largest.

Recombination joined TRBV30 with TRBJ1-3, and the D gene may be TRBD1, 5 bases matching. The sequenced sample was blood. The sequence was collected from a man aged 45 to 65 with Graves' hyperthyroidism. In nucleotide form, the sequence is TGTGCCGGAACCCGGGGCCTCCAATGGTCTGGAAACACCATATATTTT. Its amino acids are CAGTRGLQWSGNTIYF.